A selection of T cell receptor beta chains follows, all from one sample in a study of T cell repertoires in cytomegalovirus infection. MiXCR, applied by TCRdb to the reads, yields one record per CDR3 protein. The sample contains fewer than 400,000 distinct CDR3 sequences, 15% to 20% of which appear only once. Material for sequencing was PBMCs. Receptors were obtained from a human donor in good health (CMV status not recorded). Some clones in this sample may be carry-over from other donors' samples. CDR3s include the opening cysteine and the closing phenylalanine or tryptophan. Each record gives: V gene, J gene, clone size, D gene, CDR3 protein, CDR3 DNA. D genes are given only for firm matches. The listing skips clone size in some rows; elsewhere it reads once, few, many or a size class.

TRBV7-2	TRBJ2-3	many	NA	CASSPRGSGTDTQYF	TGTGCCAGCAGCCCTCGCGGTAGCGGCACAGATACGCAGTATTTT
TRBV7-6	TRBJ2-5	many	NA	CASSFPGETQYF	TGTGCCAGCAGCTTTCCCGGGGAGACCCAGTACTTC
TRBV11-2	TRBJ2-5	few	TRBD2	CASSLRASGKETQYF	TGTGCCAGCAGCCTGCGGGCTAGCGGAAAAGAGACCCAGTACTTC
TRBV4-2	TRBJ1-4	once	NA	CASSPGTTATNEKLFF	TGTGCCAGCAGCCCCGGGACAACTGCAACTAATGAAAAACTGTTTTTT
TRBV9	TRBJ2-3	few	NA	CASSPLSRAHQYF	TGTGCCAGCAGCCCTCTTTCCAGGGCCCACCAGTATTTT
TRBV6-2/TRBV6-3	TRBJ1-1	many	NA	CASRETAGAEAFF	TGTGCCAGCAGGGAGACAGCTGGCGCTGAAGCTTTCTTT
TRBV7-2	TRBJ2-1	many	TRBD2	CASSWSGRMDLNEQFF	TGTGCCAGCAGCTGGAGCGGGAGAATGGATTTGAATGAGCAGTTCTTC
TRBV5-4	TRBJ2-1	NA	TRBD2	CASSAPRGGPDNEQFF	TGTGCCAGCAGCGCGCCCCGCGGGGGACCAGACAATGAGCAGTTCTTC
TRBV7-2	TRBJ2-5	many	NA	CASSLVFGFEETQYF	TGTGCCAGCAGCTTAGTCTTTGGGTTTGAAGAGACCCAGTACTTC
TRBV4-2	TRBJ1-2	few	TRBD1	CASSQDWRQGSGEGYTF	TGTGCCAGCAGCCAAGATTGGAGACAGGGGTCCGGAGAGGGCTACACCTTC
TRBV7-2	TRBJ1-3	NA	NA	CASSVNFHSENTIYF	TGTGCCAGCAGCGTAAACTTCCACTCTGAAAACACCATATATTTT
TRBV4-3	TRBJ2-5	many	NA	CASSQDRGFSGVGQETQYF	TGCGCCAGCAGCCAAGATCGAGGGTTCTCGGGGGTGGGCCAAGAGACCCAGTACTTC
TRBV7-2	TRBJ2-3	many	TRBD2	CASSREARTDTQYF	TGTGCCAGCAGCCGGGAGGCCCGCACAGATACGCAGTATTTT
TRBV6-5	TRBJ2-7	few	NA	CASSPYHRRLYEQYF	TGTGCCAGCAGCCCCTACCACAGGCGGCTATACGAGCAGTACTTC
TRBV28	TRBJ2-5	many	TRBD1	CSTTGGTQETQYF	TGTTCCACGACAGGGGGTACTCAAGAGACCCAGTACTTC
TRBV4-1	TRBJ2-5	few	NA	CASSQQRGLKETQYF	TGCGCCAGCAGCCAGCAGAGAGGGCTCAAAGAGACCCAGTACTTC
TRBV7-8	TRBJ1-1	few	NA	CASSLLREAEAFF	TGTGCCAGCAGCTTATTGAGGGAAGCTGAAGCTTTCTTT
TRBV7-2	TRBJ2-1	many	TRBD2	CASSRAGGRGAYNEQFF	TGTGCCAGCAGCCGCGCGGGGGGGCGTGGGGCCTACAATGAGCAGTTCTTC
TRBV7-8	TRBJ1-2	many	TRBD1	CASSPTGGGGYTF	TGTGCCAGCAGCCCCACAGGGGGCGGTGGCTACACCTTC
TRBV2	TRBJ1-6	NA	NA	CASSPSSLFPLHF	TGTGCCAGCAGCCCGTCTTCTCTCTTCCCCCTCCACTTT
TRBV7-8	TRBJ2-1	NA	NA	CASSLGLVYNEQFF	TGTGCCAGCAGCTTAGGGCTAGTCTACAATGAGCAGTTCTTC
TRBV29-1	TRBJ2-5	few	NA	CSWKLETQYF	TGCAGTTGGAAATTAGAGACCCAGTACTTC
TRBV11-1	TRBJ1-5	few	NA	CASSPRLCNQPQHF	TGTGCCAGCAGCCCTCGATTATGCAATCAGCCCCAGCATTTT
TRBV7-2	TRBJ2-1	many	TRBD2	CASSLVAGGWYNEQFF	TGTGCCAGCAGCTTAGTAGCGGGAGGATGGTACAATGAGCAGTTCTTC
TRBV6-1	TRBJ2-4	many	NA	CASSTGTAKNIQYF	TGTGCCAGCTCGACCGGGACAGCCAAAAACATTCAGTACTTC
TRBV10-3	TRBJ2-5	NA	NA	CAISDRGVETQYF	TGTGCCATCAGTGATCGGGGAGTCGAGACCCAGTACTTC
TRBV10-3	TRBJ2-7	NA	TRBD1	CAIRSLGQGFLSYEQYF	TGTGCCATCAGGTCTCTGGGACAGGGCTTTCTTTCCTACGAGCAGTACTTC
TRBV6-1	TRBJ2-3	NA	NA	CATTTADTQYF	TGTGCCACGACCACAGCGGATACGCAGTATTTT
TRBV20-1	TRBJ1-6	few	TRBD1	CSARDLGQGGSPLHF	TGCAGTGCTAGAGATCTCGGACAGGGTGGTTCACCCCTCCACTTT
TRBV5-6	TRBJ2-7	few	NA	CASSLWPRGEQYF	TGTGCCAGCAGCTTGTGGCCCAGGGGTGAGCAGTACTTC
TRBV12-3/TRBV12-4	TRBJ2-2	NA	TRBD2	CASRPSGGAVGELFF	TGTGCCAGCAGACCTAGCGGGGGGGCAGTCGGGGAGCTGTTTTTT
TRBV9	TRBJ2-5	few	NA	CASSVGGGRETQYF	TGTGCCAGCAGCGTAGGTGGAGGGAGAGAGACCCAGTACTTC
TRBV4-1	TRBJ2-7	NA	NA	CASSQDGGTFYEQYF	TGCGCCAGCAGCCAAGACGGGGGCACCTTCTACGAGCAGTACTTC
TRBV28	TRBJ1-1	NA	TRBD1	CASSFPGGATEAFF	TGTGCCAGCAGTTTCCCAGGGGGCGCGACTGAAGCTTTCTTT
TRBV7-6	TRBJ2-1	NA	NA	CASSHTGSHSYIEQFF	TGTGCCAGCAGCCACACAGGGTCACACTCCTACATTGAGCAGTTCTTC
TRBV6-6	TRBJ1-4	few	NA	CASSSRQLSLATNEKLFF	TGTGCCAGCAGTTCTCGACAGTTATCCCTGGCAACTAATGAAAAACTGTTTTTT
TRBV15	TRBJ2-3	few	TRBD2	CATSRGLAGDTQYF	TGTGCCACCAGCAGAGGACTAGCGGGGGATACGCAGTATTTT
TRBV20-1	TRBJ1-1	NA	NA	CSATGGATHNTEAFF	TGCAGTGCTACGGGTGGCGCTACACATAACACTGAAGCTTTCTTT
TRBV3-1	TRBJ1-2	NA	NA	CASSGVRGYTF	TGTGCCAGCTCAGGGGTTCGGGGCTACACCTTC
TRBV12-3/TRBV12-4	TRBJ1-4	many	NA	CASSFTAIDEKLFF	TGTGCCAGCAGTTTCACGGCAATCGATGAAAAACTGTTTTTT
TRBV12-3/TRBV12-4	TRBJ2-2	few	NA	CASRPQGSNTGELFF	TGTGCCAGCAGGCCCCAGGGTTCGAACACCGGGGAGCTGTTTTTT
TRBV12-5	TRBJ1-3	few	NA	CASGRTSGNTIYF	TGTGCTAGTGGGCGGACCTCTGGAAACACCATATATTTT
TRBV7-2	TRBJ2-7	many	TRBD2	CASSSGRAAYEQYF	TGTGCCAGCAGCTCCGGGAGGGCGGCCTACGAGCAGTACTTC
TRBV6-2/TRBV6-3	TRBJ2-3	few	NA	CATNVGRTDTQYF	TGTGCCACCAACGTGGGACGCACAGATACGCAGTATTTT
TRBV3-1	TRBJ1-1	NA	TRBD1	CASSLTGTAFLNTEAFF	TGTGCCAGCAGCCTAACCGGGACAGCCTTCCTGAACACTGAAGCTTTCTTT
TRBV6-2/TRBV6-3	TRBJ2-3	NA	NA	CASRPGPSLDTQYF	TGTGCCAGCAGGCCGGGACCCAGTTTGGATACGCAGTATTTT
TRBV4-3	TRBJ2-3	NA	NA	CASSQDIPRAEDTQYF	TGCGCCAGCAGCCAAGATATCCCGCGGGCCGAAGATACGCAGTATTTT
TRBV7-2	TRBJ1-2	NA	NA	CASSSSKDSYGYTF	TGTGCCAGCAGCTCATCAAAGGACAGCTATGGCTACACCTTC
TRBV5-6	TRBJ2-5	NA	NA	CTSTPSGIETQYF	TGTACCAGCACCCCGTCTGGGATCGAGACCCAGTACTTC
TRBV25-1	TRBJ2-1	NA	NA	CATVPSSYNEQFF	TGTGCCACCGTACCGAGCTCCTACAATGAGCAGTTCTTC
TRBV7-2	TRBJ2-1	many	NA	CASSLGVDNEQFF	TGTGCCAGCAGCTTAGGCGTGGACAATGAGCAGTTCTTC
TRBV10-2	TRBJ2-7	NA	NA	CASKLGYEQYF	TGCGCCAGCAAGTTGGGTTACGAGCAGTACTTC
TRBV10-3	TRBJ1-5	NA	TRBD1	CAISAGTGDPYQPQHF	TGTGCCATCAGTGCGGGGACAGGGGATCCCTATCAGCCCCAGCATTTT
TRBV6-5	TRBJ1-1	few	NA	CATQDYTFEAFF	TGTGCCACCCAGGATTATACCTTTGAAGCTTTCTTT
TRBV10-3	TRBJ2-3	NA	NA	CAISEWSGPGTTQYF	TGTGCCATCAGTGAGTGGAGCGGCCCCGGGACTACGCAGTATTTT